A selection of T cell receptor beta chains follows, all from one sample in a study of T cell repertoires in aging, cancer and after chemotherapy. TCRdb re-analysed the multiplex PCR reads in MiXCR, keeping a single row per CDR3 protein. The sample contains around 15,000 distinct CDR3 sequences, 50% of which appear only once. What was sequenced was blood. These receptor sequences come from a human donor in good health. Each CDR3 is given with its conserved first and last residue. The D gene is left open where the match is weak. Clone size appears in some rows only: once, few, many, or a class for an expanded clone.

d_call clone_size j_call v_call cdr3_aa cdr3_nt
. few TRBJ2-7 TRBV27 CASSLSRTYEQYF TGTGCCAGCAGTTTATCACGGACCTACGAGCAGTACTTC
TRBD2 . TRBJ2-7 TRBV18 CASSPSVLADQYF TGTGCCAGCTCACCCTCAGTCCTAGCGGATCAGTACTTC
TRBD2 . TRBJ2-1 TRBV10-3 CATKQVAGRPTSSYNEQFF TGTGCCACCAAACAAGTAGCGGGACGTCCGACTAGCTCCTACAATGAGCAGTTCTTC
TRBD2 . TRBJ2-3 TRBV6-1 CASELTSGRDTYTQYF TGTGCCAGCGAATTGACTAGCGGGAGAGACACTTATACGCAGTATTTT
. few TRBJ2-6 TRBV6-1 CASSRYVPGYVLTF TGTGCCAGCAGCCGATACGTCCCAGGGTACGTCCTGACTTTC
. . TRBJ2-1 TRBV29-1 CSGMRGNNEQFF TGCAGCGGGATGAGAGGGAACAATGAGCAGTTCTTC
. . TRBJ1-6 TRBV19 CASRPPGQMNSPLHF TGTGCCAGTAGGCCCCCGGGGCAGATGAATTCACCCCTCCACTTT
. few TRBJ2-2 TRBV6-5 CASSYGPGELFF TGTGCCAGCAGTTACGGGCCCGGGGAGCTGTTTTTT
TRBD2 medium-sized TRBJ2-1 TRBV10-3 CAINWDYLEGEQFF TGTGCCATCAATTGGGACTATTTAGAGGGGGAGCAGTTCTTC
TRBD2 once TRBJ2-1 TRBV5-5 CASSLGLVNNEQFF TGCGCCAGCAGCTTGGGACTAGTGAACAATGAGCAGTTCTTC
. . TRBJ2-5 TRBV5-4 CASSLGMSGETQYF TGCGCCAGCAGCTTGGGCATGTCTGGAGAGACCCAGTACTTC
TRBD2 once TRBJ2-6 TRBV5-5 CASSLDLAGVRANVLTF TGTGCCAGCAGCTTGGATCTCGCGGGAGTTCGGGCCAACGTCCTGACTTTC
TRBD2 . TRBJ2-7 TRBV6-1 CASSGLAGAYEQYF TGTGCCAGCAGTGGATTGGCGGGAGCGTACGAGCAGTACTTC
TRBD2 few TRBJ2-5 TRBV11-1 CASSGGRGETQYF TGTGCCAGCAGCGGCGGGAGGGGAGAGACCCAGTACTTC
. medium-sized TRBJ2-5 TRBV11-1 CASSLSSETQYF TGTGCCAGCAGCTTATCTTCGGAGACCCAGTACTTC
TRBD2 once TRBJ2-7 TRBV12-3/TRBV12-4 CASSLRLAGVPEQYF TGTGCCAGCAGTCTCAGACTAGCGGGAGTCCCCGAGCAGTACTTC
. . TRBJ1-1 TRBV11-2 CASSLSKTLNTEAFF TGTGCCAGCAGCTTATCTAAGACTCTGAACACTGAAGCTTTCTTT
. . TRBJ2-7 TRBV15 CATSRDVGGGNLYEQYF TGTGCCACCAGCAGAGATGTAGGGGGCGGGAATCTGTACGAGCAGTACTTC
. once TRBJ2-5 TRBV6-5 CASSYDTSYQETQYF TGTGCCAGCAGTTACGACACTTCCTATCAAGAGACCCAGTACTTC
. once TRBJ2-6 TRBV6-5 CASRAGTSGANVLTF TGTGCCAGCAGGGCAGGGACCTCTGGGGCCAACGTCCTGACTTTC
. . TRBJ1-5 TRBV27 CASSLSYSNQPQHF TGTGCCAGCAGTTTGTCGTATAGCAATCAGCCCCAGCATTTT
. . TRBJ1-3 TRBV19 CASTPPGLFFSGNTIYF TGTGCCAGTACTCCGCCGGGACTTTTCTTCTCTGGAAACACCATATATTTT
TRBD2 few TRBJ2-2 TRBV6-2/TRBV6-3 CASTVAGELGGELFF TGTGCCAGCACGGTCGCGGGAGAACTCGGCGGGGAGCTGTTTTTT